The 14 T cell receptor beta chains below all came from one sample that was sequenced in a study of blood T cell repertoires in COVID-19. Clones were read by immunoSEQ multiplex PCR, and TCRdb kept only the in-frame ones, dropping some. The sample comprises about 81,000 clones, about 82% of which are singletons, and roughly 25% rests with the top ten. The specimen was peripheral blood. These receptors came from a human donor in a cohort sampled during active COVID-19.

This chain uses TRBV19 with TRBJ1-1; tentatively, D is TRBD1 (5 bases). Germline values: CDR1 LNHDA, CDR2 SQIVND (reference sequence). This CDR3 has 12 amino acids. Trimming took 3 bases from V and 5 from J, leaving 7 bases between them. The CDR3 here is CASSMGGTEAFF. The CDR3 coding sequence is TGTGCCAGTAGTATGGGGGGTACTGAAGCTTTCTTT.

The chain uses TRBV5-4 and TRBJ2-7; possibly TRBD1 for D (6 bases). The length of the CDR3 is 12 residues. Germline CDR1 reads SGHNT; CDR2 reads YYREEE (reference sequence). The V gene lost 6 bases and the J gene lost 4 bases, with 11 bases spanning the gap. CDR3: CASKDDRYEQYF. The CDR3 DNA sequence: TGTGCCAGCAAAGACGACAGGTACGAGCAGTACTTC.

This chain joins TRBV2 and TRBJ2-5; TRBD2 might be the D (6 bases). Trimming removed 3 bases from V and 0 bases from J, with 11 bases in between. The germline V gene encodes CDR1 SNHLY and CDR2 FYNNEI. The CDR3 is 15 amino acids. This chain's CDR3 is CASSDSGDDQETQYF. The DNA of the CDR3 is TGTGCCAGCAGTGATAGCGGAGACGACCAAGAGACCCAGTACTTC.

This clone came up a few times. The chain recombines TRBV11-2 with TRBJ1-2; the D is unclear. Deletions cut 5 bases from V and 7 bases from J, with 17 bases between. The CDR3 is made up of 14 amino acids. Germline CDR1 reads SGHAT; CDR2 reads FQNNGV. As DNA, the CDR3 is TGTGCCAGCAGCCGCCCGGACTTGCTTAGTGGCTACACCTTC. Amino acid sequence: CASSRPDLLSGYTF. The variable domain in full, completed from reference TRBV11-2 and TRBJ1-2, reads EAGVAQSPRYKIIEKRQSVAFWCNPISGHATLYWYQQILGQGPKLLIQFQNNGVVDDSQLPKDRFSAERLKGVDSTLKIQPAKLEDSAVYLCASSRPDLLSGYTFGSGTRLTVV.

The chain links TRBV21-1 to TRBJ1-5; the table names TRBD1, a call not compared with the DNA. TRBV21-1 is deemed a pseudogene. The CDR3 is 12 amino acids. In nucleotides, the CDR3 is TGTGCCAGCGTCAGGGGTTGTCAGCCCCAGCATTTT. It encodes CASVRGCQPQHF.

The chain's CDR3 is CSAQLKDTQYF. As DNA, the CDR3 is TGCAGTGCGCAGTTAAAGGATACGCAGTATTTT. The chain recombines TRBV20-1 with TRBJ2-3; D is ambiguous. This CDR3 region has 11 residues. V was pared by 6 bases and J by 6 bases, with 10 bases between. Germline CDR1 is DFQATT and CDR2 is SNEGSKA (reference sequence).

The CDR3 region has the DNA TGTGCCAGCAGCCCCAGGACAGGGTGGAATCAGCCCCAGCATTTT. Translated: CASSPRTGWNQPQHF. The V and J genes are TRBV28 and TRBJ1-5; 8 bases map to TRBD1. The length of the CDR3 is 15 residues. Germline V gives CDR1 MDHEN, CDR2 SYDVKM. V lost 6 bases and J lost 4; bases outside the gene matches: 8.

The chain combines TRBV27 with TRBJ1-5; no clear D. The CDR3 is made up of 16 amino acids. Trimming shortened V by 6 bases and J by 2 bases, and 17 bases separated the two germline ends. Germline CDR1 reads MNHEY; CDR2 reads SMNVEV (reference sequence). The CDR3 DNA reads TGTGCCAGCAGCCCGTTAAAGGGAGTCGGCAATCAGCCCCAGCATTTT. Amino acid sequence: CASSPLKGVGNQPQHF.

This sequence joins TRBV2 and TRBJ1-6, with a possible D match to TRBD1 (6 bases). CDR1 is SNHLY, CDR2 FYNNEI, per germline. The V end was cut by 8 bases, the J end by 7 bases, with 18 bases between. The CDR3 is 15 amino acids. CDR3: CASSQEGQGNSPLHF. CDR3 nucleotides: TGTGCCAGCTCTCAAGAAGGGCAGGGGAATTCACCCCTCCACTTT.

This clone was detected once. The V and J genes are TRBV9 and TRBJ2-3; TRBD2 aligns across 8 bases. V lost 0 bases, J lost 1 base, and 13 bases stayed unmatched. CDR1 SGDLS and CDR2 YYNGEE come from the germline V gene. CDR3 length: 19 amino acids. The CDR3 DNA follows: TGTGCCAGCAGCGTAGTTCGCGGGGGGCCACCTTCCCGCACAGATACGCAGTATTTT. It is translated as CASSVVRGGPPSRTDTQYF.

This rearrangement joins TRBV19 to TRBJ1-1; a weak D match, TRBD1 (6 bases). The V end was cut by 6 bases, the J end by 3 bases, with 17 bases between. This CDR3 has 15 residues. Germline V gene sequence: CDR1 LNHDA, CDR2 SQIVND (reference sequence). In nucleotides, the CDR3 is TGTGCCAGTAGCCCCGATTCAGGGGAATACACTGAAGCTTTCTTT. The encoded protein is CASSPDSGEYTEAFF.

This clone has a handful of counts. Here the CDR3 reads CASSQYGQPSYSNQPQHF. In nucleotides, the CDR3 is TGCGCCAGCAGTCAGTACGGACAGCCGAGTTATAGCAATCAGCCCCAGCATTTT. The chain combines TRBV23-1 with TRBJ1-5; possible D gene TRBD1, 6 bases. TRBV23-1 is an open reading frame, and its role is uncertain. The CDR3 runs 18 residues. V was cut by 3 bases and J by 0 bases, with 18 bases left in between.

The chain uses TRBV27 and TRBJ2-7; 9 bases fit TRBD1. The length of the CDR3 is 13 residues. Trimming at V came to 8 bases and at J to 4 bases, leaving 6 bases not matched to a gene. CDR1 and CDR2 (germline): MNHEY, SMNVEV (reference sequence). The CDR3 bases are TGTGCCAGCTCCGTGGGACAGGGTTACGAGCAGTACTTC. The encoded protein is CASSVGQGYEQYF.

The V call is TRBV18, the J call TRBJ2-5; TRBD1 might be the D (6 bases). Trimming pared 3 bases from V and 6 bases from J, leaving 17 bases between. The germline V gene encodes CDR1 KGHSH and CDR2 LQKENI. CDR3 size: 15 residues. DNA of the CDR3: TGTGCCAGCTCACCGGGGGAGACAGGAGTGAAGACCCAGTACTTC. Its translation is CASSPGETGVKTQYF.